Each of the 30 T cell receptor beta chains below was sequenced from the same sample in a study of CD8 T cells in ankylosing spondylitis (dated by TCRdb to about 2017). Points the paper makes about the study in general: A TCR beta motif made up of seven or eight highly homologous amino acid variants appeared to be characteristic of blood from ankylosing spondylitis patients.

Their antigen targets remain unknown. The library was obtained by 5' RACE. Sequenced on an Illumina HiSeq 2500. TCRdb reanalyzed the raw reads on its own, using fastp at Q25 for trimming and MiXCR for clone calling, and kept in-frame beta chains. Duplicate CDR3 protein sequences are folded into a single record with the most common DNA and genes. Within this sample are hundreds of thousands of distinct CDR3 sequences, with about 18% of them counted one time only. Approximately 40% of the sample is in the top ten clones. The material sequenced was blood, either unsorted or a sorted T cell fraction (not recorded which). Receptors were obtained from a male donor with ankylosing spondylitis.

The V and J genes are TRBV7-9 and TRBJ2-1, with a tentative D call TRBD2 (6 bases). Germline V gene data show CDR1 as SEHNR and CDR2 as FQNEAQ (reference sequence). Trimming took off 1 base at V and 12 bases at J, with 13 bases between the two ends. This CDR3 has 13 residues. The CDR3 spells CASSLVASEWQFF. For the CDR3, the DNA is TGTGCCAGCAGCTTAGTCGCTAGCGAATGGCAGTTCTTC.

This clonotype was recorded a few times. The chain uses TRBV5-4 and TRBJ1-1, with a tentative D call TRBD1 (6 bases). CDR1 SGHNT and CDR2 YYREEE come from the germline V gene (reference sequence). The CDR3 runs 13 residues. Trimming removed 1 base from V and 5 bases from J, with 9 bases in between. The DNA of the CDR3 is TGTGCCAGCAGCTTGCTGGGGGCAACTGAAGCTTTCTTT. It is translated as CASSLLGATEAFF.

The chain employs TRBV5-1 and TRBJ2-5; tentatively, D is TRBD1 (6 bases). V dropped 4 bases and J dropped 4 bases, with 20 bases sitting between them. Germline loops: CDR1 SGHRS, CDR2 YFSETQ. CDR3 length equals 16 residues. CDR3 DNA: TGCGCCAGCAGCGCGGATACTACAGGGATGGGAGAGACCCAGTACTTC. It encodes CASSADTTGMGETQYF. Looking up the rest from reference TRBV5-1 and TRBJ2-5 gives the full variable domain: KAGVTQTPRYLIKTRGQQVTLSCSPISGHRSVSWYQQTPGQGLQFLFEYFSETQRNKGNFPGRFSGRQFSNSRSEMNVSTLELGDSALYLCASSADTTGMGETQYFGPGTRLLVL.

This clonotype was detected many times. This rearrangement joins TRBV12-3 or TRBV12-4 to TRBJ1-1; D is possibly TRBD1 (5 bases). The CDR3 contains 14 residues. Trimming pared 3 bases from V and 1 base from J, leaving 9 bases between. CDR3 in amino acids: CASSFIGGNTEAFF. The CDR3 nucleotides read TGTGCCAGCAGTTTCATCGGGGGGAACACTGAAGCTTTCTTT.

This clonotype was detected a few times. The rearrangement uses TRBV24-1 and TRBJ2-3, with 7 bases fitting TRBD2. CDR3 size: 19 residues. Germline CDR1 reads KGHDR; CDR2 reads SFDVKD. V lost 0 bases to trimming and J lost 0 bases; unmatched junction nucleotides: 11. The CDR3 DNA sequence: TGTGCCACCAGTGATTTGCGGGATCGGGGCGGGAGAAGCACAGATACGCAGTATTTT. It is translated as CATSDLRDRGGRSTDTQYF.

CDR3 in amino acids: CSVEDWAGGSYEQYF. DNA of the CDR3: TGCAGCGTTGAAGATTGGGCAGGGGGCTCCTACGAGCAGTACTTC. The chain couples TRBV29-1 to TRBJ2-7; 7 bases agree with TRBD1. The CDR3 loop spans 15 amino acids. Germline CDR1 reads SQVTM; CDR2 reads ANQGSEA. V was clipped by 0 bases and J by 0 bases; unmatched bases: 5.

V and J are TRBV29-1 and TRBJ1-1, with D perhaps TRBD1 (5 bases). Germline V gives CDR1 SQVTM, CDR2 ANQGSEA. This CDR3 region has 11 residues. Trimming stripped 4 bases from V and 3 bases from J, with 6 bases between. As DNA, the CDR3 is TGCAGCGTTGTGGGGGACACTGAAGCTTTCTTT. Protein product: CSVVGDTEAFF.

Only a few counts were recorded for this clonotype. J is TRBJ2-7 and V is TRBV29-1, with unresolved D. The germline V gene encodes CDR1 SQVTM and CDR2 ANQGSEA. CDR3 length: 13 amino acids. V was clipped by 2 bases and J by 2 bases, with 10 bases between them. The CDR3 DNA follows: TGCAGCGTTGAATCCCCAGAGACCTACGAGCAGTACTTC. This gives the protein CSVESPETYEQYF.

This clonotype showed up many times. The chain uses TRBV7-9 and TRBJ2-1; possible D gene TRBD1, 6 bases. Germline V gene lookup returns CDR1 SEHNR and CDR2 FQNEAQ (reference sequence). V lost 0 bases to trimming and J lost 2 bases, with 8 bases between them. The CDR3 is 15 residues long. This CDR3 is CASSLARGTYNEQFF. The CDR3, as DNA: TGTGCCAGCAGCTTAGCCAGGGGAACCTACAATGAGCAGTTCTTC. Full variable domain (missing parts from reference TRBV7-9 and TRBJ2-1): DTGVSQNPRHKITKRGQNVTFRCDPISEHNRLYWYRQTLGQGPEFLTYFQNEAQLEKSRLLSDRFSAERPKGSFSTLEIQRTEQGDSAMYLCASSLARGTYNEQFFGPGTRLTVL.

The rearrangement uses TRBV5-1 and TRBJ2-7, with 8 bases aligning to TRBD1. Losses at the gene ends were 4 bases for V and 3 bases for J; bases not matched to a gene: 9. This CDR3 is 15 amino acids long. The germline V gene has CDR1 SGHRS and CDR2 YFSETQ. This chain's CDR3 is CASSPRTGTVYEQYF. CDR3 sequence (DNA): TGCGCCAGCAGCCCCAGGACAGGGACCGTCTACGAGCAGTACTTC.

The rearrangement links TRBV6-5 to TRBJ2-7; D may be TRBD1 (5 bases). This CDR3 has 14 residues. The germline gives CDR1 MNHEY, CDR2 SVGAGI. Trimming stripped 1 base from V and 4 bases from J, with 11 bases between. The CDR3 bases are TGTGCCAGCAGTTACTGGCAGGGCCCTTACGAGCAGTACTTC. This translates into CASSYWQGPYEQYF.

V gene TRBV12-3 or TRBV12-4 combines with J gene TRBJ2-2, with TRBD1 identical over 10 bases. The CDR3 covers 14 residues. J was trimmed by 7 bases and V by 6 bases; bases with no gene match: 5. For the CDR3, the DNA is TGTGCCAGCAGGTCGGACAGGGGGGACGGGGAGCTGTTTTTT. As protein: CASRSDRGDGELFF.

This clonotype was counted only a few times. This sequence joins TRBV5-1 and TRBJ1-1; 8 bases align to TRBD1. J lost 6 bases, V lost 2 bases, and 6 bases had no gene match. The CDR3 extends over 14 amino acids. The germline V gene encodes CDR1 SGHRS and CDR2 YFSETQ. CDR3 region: CASSFTGGDAEAFF. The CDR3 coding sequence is TGCGCCAGCAGCTTTACAGGGGGAGACGCTGAAGCTTTCTTT.

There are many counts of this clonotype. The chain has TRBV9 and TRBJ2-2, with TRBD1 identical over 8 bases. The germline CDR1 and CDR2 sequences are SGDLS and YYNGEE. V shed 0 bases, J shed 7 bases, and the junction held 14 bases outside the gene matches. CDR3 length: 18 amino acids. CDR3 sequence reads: CASSVASRTGRIDGELFF. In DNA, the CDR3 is TGTGCCAGCAGCGTAGCCTCCCGGACAGGGAGAATCGACGGGGAGCTGTTTTTT.

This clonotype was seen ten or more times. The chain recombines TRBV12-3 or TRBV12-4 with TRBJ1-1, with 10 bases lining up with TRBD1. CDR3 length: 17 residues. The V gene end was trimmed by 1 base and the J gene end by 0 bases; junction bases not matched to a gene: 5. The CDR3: CASSLGWTGGMNTEAFF. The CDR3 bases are TGTGCCAGCAGTTTAGGTTGGACAGGGGGGATGAACACTGAAGCTTTCTTT.

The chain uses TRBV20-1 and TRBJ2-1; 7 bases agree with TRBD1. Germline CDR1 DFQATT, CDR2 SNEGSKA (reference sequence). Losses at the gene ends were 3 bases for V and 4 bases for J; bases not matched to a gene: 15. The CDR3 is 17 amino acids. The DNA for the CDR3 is TGCAGTGCTAGCAATAGACAGGGACCCCCAAATTACAATGAGCAGTTCTTC. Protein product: CSASNRQGPPNYNEQFF.

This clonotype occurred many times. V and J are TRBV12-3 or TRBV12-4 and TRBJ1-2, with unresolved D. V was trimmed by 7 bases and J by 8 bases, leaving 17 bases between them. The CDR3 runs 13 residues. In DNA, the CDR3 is TGTGCCAGCACCTTACTCAATAATCGGGGCTACACCTTC. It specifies CASTLLNNRGYTF.

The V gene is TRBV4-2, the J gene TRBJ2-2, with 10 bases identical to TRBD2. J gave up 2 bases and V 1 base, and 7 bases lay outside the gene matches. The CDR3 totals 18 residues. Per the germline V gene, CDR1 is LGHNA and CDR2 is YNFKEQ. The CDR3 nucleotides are TGTGCCAGCAGCCAAGTCGCTAGCGGGGGACTCAACACCGGGGAGCTGTTTTTT. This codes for CASSQVASGGLNTGELFF.

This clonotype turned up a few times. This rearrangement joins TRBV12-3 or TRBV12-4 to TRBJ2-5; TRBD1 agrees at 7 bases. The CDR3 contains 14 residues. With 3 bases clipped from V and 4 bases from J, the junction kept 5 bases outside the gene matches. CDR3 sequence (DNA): TGTGCCAGCAGTTTGCTAGGGGGCCTAGAGACCCAGTACTTC. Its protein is CASSLLGGLETQYF.

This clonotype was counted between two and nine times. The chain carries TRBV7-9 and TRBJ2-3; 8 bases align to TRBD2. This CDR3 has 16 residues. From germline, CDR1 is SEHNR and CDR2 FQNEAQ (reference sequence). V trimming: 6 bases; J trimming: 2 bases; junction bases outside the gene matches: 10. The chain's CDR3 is CASSNLAGTNTDTQYF. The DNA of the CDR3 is TGTGCCAGCAGTAATTTAGCGGGGACGAACACAGATACGCAGTATTTT.

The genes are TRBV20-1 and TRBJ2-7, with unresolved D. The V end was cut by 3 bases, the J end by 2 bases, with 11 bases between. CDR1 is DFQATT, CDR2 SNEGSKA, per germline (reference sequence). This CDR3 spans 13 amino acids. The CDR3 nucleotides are TGCAGTGCTAGGCACGACCTACCCTACGAGCAGTACTTC. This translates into CSARHDLPYEQYF.

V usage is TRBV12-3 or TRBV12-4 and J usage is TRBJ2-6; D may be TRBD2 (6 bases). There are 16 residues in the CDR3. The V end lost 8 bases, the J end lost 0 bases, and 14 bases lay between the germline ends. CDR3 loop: CASHPGDNSGANVLTF. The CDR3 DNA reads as TGTGCCAGCCATCCGGGGGATAACTCTGGGGCCAACGTCCTGACTTTC.

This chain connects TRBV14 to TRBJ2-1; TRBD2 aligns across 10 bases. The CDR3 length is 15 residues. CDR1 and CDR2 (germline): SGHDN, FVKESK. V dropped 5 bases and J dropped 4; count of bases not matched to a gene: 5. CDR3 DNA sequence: TGTGCCAGCAGCGTAACTAGCGGGATTTACAATGAGCAGTTCTTC. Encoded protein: CASSVTSGIYNEQFF. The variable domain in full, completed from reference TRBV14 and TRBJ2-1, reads EAGVTQFPSHSVIEKGQTVTLRCDPISGHDNLYWYRRVMGKEIKFLLHFVKESKQDESGMPNNRFLAERTGGTYSTLKVQPAELEDSGVYFCASSVTSGIYNEQFFGPGTRLTVL.

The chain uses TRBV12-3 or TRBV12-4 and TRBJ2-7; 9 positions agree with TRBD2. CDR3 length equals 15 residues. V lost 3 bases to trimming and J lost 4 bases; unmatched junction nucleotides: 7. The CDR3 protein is CASSFGSGSAYEQYF. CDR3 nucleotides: TGTGCCAGCAGTTTTGGTAGCGGGAGCGCGTACGAGCAGTACTTC.

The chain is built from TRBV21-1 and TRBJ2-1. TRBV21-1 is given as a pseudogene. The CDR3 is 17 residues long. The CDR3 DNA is TGTGCCAGCAGCAAAGGTAGGATTCGAAGCTCCTACAATGAGCAGTTCTTC. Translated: CASSKGRIRSSYNEQFF.

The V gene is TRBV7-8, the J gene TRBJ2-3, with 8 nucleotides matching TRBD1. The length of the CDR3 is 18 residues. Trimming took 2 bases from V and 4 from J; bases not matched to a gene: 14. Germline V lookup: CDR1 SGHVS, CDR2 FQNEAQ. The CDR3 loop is CASSLSLRQDREADTQYF. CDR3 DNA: TGTGCCAGCAGCTTAAGTCTGCGACAGGACAGGGAGGCAGATACGCAGTATTTT.

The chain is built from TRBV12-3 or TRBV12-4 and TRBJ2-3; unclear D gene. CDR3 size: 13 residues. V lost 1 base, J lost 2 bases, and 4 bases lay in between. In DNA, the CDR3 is TGTGCCAGCAGTTTAGTACACACAGATACGCAGTATTTT. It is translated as CASSLVHTDTQYF.

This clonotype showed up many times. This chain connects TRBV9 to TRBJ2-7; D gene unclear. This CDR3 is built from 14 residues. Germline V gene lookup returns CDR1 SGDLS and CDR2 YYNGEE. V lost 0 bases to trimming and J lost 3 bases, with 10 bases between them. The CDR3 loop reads CASSVGDSVYEQYF. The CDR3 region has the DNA TGTGCCAGCAGCGTAGGGGATTCGGTCTACGAGCAGTACTTC.

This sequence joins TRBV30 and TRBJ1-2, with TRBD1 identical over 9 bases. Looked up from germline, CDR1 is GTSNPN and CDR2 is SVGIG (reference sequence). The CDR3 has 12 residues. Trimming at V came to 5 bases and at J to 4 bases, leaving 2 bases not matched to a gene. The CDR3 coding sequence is TGTGCCTGGGGACAGGGGATCTATGGCTACACCTTC. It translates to CAWGQGIYGYTF.

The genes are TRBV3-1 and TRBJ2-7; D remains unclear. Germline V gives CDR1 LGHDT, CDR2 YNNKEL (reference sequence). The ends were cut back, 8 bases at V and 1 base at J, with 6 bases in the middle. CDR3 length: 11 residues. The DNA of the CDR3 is TGTGCCAGCGGTCCTTCCTACGAGCAGTACTTC. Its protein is CASGPSYEQYF.